The rows below give T cell receptor beta chains drawn from one sample of a study of cytomegalovirus exposure and HLA in healthy donors. The repertoire was sequenced with immunoSEQ multiplex PCR; TCRdb's copy has only in-frame clones and lacks some. The repertoire holds roughly 86,000 clones, with approximately 95% as singletons. The sequencing input was PBMCs. The receptors come from a man between 18 and 29 years old in good health and CMV-seropositive. The CDR3 runs from the conserved cysteine through the conserved F or W. The D gene is left open where the match is weak. Expanded clones are given a class, and other clones once, few, many or no size at all.

J gene: TRBJ2-3
D gene: NA
clone size: NA
V gene: TRBV7-9
CDR3 protein: CASSFQVSTDTQYF
CDR3 DNA: TGTGCCAGCAGCTTTCAGGTTAGCACAGATACGCAGTATTTT

J gene: TRBJ1-3
D gene: NA
clone size: NA
V gene: TRBV25-1
CDR3 protein: CASSNPGVLGNTIYF
CDR3 DNA: TGTGCCAGCAGTAATCCAGGGGTTCTCGGGAACACCATATATTTT

J gene: TRBJ2-7
D gene: NA
clone size: NA
V gene: TRBV27
CDR3 protein: CASSFSLGDWREQYF
CDR3 DNA: TGTGCCAGCAGTTTCTCTCTGGGAGATTGGCGGGAGCAGTACTTC

J gene: TRBJ2-7
D gene: TRBD2
clone size: NA
V gene: TRBV5-1
CDR3 protein: CASGVAGAYEQYF
CDR3 DNA: TGCGCCAGCGGAGTAGCGGGGGCCTACGAGCAGTACTTC

J gene: TRBJ1-1
D gene: NA
clone size: NA
V gene: TRBV7-8
CDR3 protein: CASSLDPGGSTGRKRGTEAFF
CDR3 DNA: TGTGCCAGCAGCTTAGACCCGGGCGGGAGTACAGGACGAAAAAGGGGCACTGAAGCTTTCTTT

J gene: TRBJ2-1
D gene: NA
clone size: NA
V gene: TRBV7-3
CDR3 protein: CASSSTTESNEQFF
CDR3 DNA: TGTGCCAGCAGCTCAACGACAGAAAGCAATGAGCAGTTCTTC

J gene: TRBJ2-2
D gene: NA
clone size: NA
V gene: TRBV28
CDR3 protein: CASSWQDSRNTGELFF
CDR3 DNA: TGTGCCAGCAGCTGGCAAGATTCTCGAAACACCGGGGAGCTGTTTTTT

J gene: TRBJ2-5
D gene: NA
clone size: NA
V gene: TRBV4-2
CDR3 protein: CASSHTGGSLQETQYF
CDR3 DNA: TGTGCCAGCAGCCATACCGGCGGATCACTCCAAGAGACCCAGTACTTC

J gene: TRBJ2-2
D gene: NA
clone size: NA
V gene: TRBV5-4
CDR3 protein: CASSLGQGLELFF
CDR3 DNA: TGTGCCAGCAGCCTTGGGCAGGGATTGGAGCTGTTTTTT

J gene: TRBJ1-5
D gene: NA
clone size: NA
V gene: TRBV27
CDR3 protein: CASSLEGAQPQHF
CDR3 DNA: TGTGCCAGCAGTTTGGAAGGGGCCCAGCCCCAGCATTTT

J gene: TRBJ2-5
D gene: TRBD1
clone size: NA
V gene: TRBV25-1
CDR3 protein: CASSSGTGVETQYF
CDR3 DNA: TGTGCCAGCAGTTCCGGGACAGGGGTAGAGACCCAGTACTTC

J gene: TRBJ1-3
D gene: NA
clone size: NA
V gene: TRBV6-5
CDR3 protein: CASRPTGDSGNTIYF
CDR3 DNA: TGTGCCAGCAGACCAACCGGGGACTCTGGAAACACCATATATTTT

J gene: TRBJ1-2
D gene: NA
clone size: NA
V gene: TRBV25-1
CDR3 protein: CASSDRRRYGYTF
CDR3 DNA: TGTGCCAGCAGTGACAGGAGGAGGTATGGCTACACCTTC

J gene: TRBJ2-3
D gene: NA
clone size: NA
V gene: TRBV6-1
CDR3 protein: CASRVAPDTQYF
CDR3 DNA: TGTGCCAGCAGGGTGGCCCCAGATACGCAGTATTTT

J gene: TRBJ1-1
D gene: NA
clone size: NA
V gene: TRBV2
CDR3 protein: CASSDGSEMNTEAFF
CDR3 DNA: TGTGCCAGCAGTGATGGGAGCGAGATGAACACTGAAGCTTTCTTT

J gene: TRBJ2-3
D gene: NA
clone size: NA
V gene: TRBV9
CDR3 protein: CASSVLASQTLNTQYF
CDR3 DNA: TGTGCCAGCAGCGTGCTGGCTAGCCAGACCCTGAATACGCAGTATTTT

J gene: TRBJ2-2
D gene: NA
clone size: NA
V gene: TRBV19
CDR3 protein: CASSLPRGLNTGELFF
CDR3 DNA: TGTGCCAGTTCCCTACCGAGGGGACTGAACACCGGGGAGCTGTTTTTT

J gene: TRBJ1-1
D gene: TRBD1
clone size: NA
V gene: TRBV28
CDR3 protein: CASSSGGTTEAFF
CDR3 DNA: TGTGCCAGCAGTTCAGGGGGGACCACTGAAGCTTTCTTT

J gene: TRBJ2-7
D gene: TRBD1
clone size: NA
V gene: TRBV5-4
CDR3 protein: CASSSGGQGEYEQYF
CDR3 DNA: TGTGCCAGCAGCTCCGGGGGACAGGGGGAGTACGAGCAGTACTTC

J gene: TRBJ2-1
D gene: NA
clone size: NA
V gene: TRBV28
CDR3 protein: CASSLAGNEQFF
CDR3 DNA: TGTGCCAGCTCCTTGGCGGGAAATGAGCAGTTCTTC

J gene: TRBJ2-7
D gene: NA
clone size: NA
V gene: TRBV29-1
CDR3 protein: CSVAPQLGSYEQYF
CDR3 DNA: TGCAGCGTTGCCCCACAGCTGGGCTCCTACGAGCAGTACTTC

J gene: TRBJ1-3
D gene: NA
clone size: NA
V gene: TRBV6-1
CDR3 protein: CASTYPGQRNTIYF
CDR3 DNA: TGTGCCAGCACTTATCCGGGACAACGAAACACCATATATTTT

J gene: TRBJ2-7
D gene: NA
clone size: NA
V gene: TRBV9
CDR3 protein: CASSARITSYEQYF
CDR3 DNA: TGTGCCAGCAGCGCCCGGATTACTAGCTACGAGCAGTACTTC

J gene: TRBJ1-2
D gene: NA
clone size: NA
V gene: TRBV30
CDR3 protein: CAWSRTVNYGYTF
CDR3 DNA: TGTGCCTGGAGTAGGACAGTCAACTATGGCTACACCTTC

J gene: TRBJ1-3
D gene: NA
clone size: NA
V gene: TRBV19
CDR3 protein: CASSAGGVTSRNTIYF
CDR3 DNA: TGTGCCAGTAGCGCCGGGGGGGTTACGTCTAGAAACACCATATATTTT

J gene: TRBJ2-3
D gene: TRBD1
clone size: once
V gene: TRBV27
CDR3 protein: CASSLGTATDTQYF
CDR3 DNA: TGTGCCAGCAGCCTCGGGACAGCCACAGATACGCAGTATTTT

J gene: TRBJ2-6
D gene: NA
clone size: NA
V gene: TRBV2
CDR3 protein: CASSKVTGDVLTF
CDR3 DNA: TGTGCCAGCAGCAAGGTTACGGGAGACGTCCTGACTTTC

J gene: TRBJ2-1
D gene: TRBD1
clone size: once
V gene: TRBV11-3
CDR3 protein: CASSPHQGTGSYNEQFF
CDR3 DNA: TGTGCCAGCAGCCCCCACCAGGGGACAGGTTCCTACAATGAGCAGTTCTTC

J gene: TRBJ2-3
D gene: TRBD1
clone size: many
V gene: TRBV6-5
CDR3 protein: CASSLAGTGPDTQYF
CDR3 DNA: TGTGCCAGCAGTTTAGCCGGGACAGGGCCAGATACGCAGTATTTT

J gene: TRBJ2-7
D gene: TRBD2
clone size: NA
V gene: TRBV7-6
CDR3 protein: CASSVAGTSSYEQYF
CDR3 DNA: TGTGCCAGCAGCGTAGCCGGGACTAGCTCCTACGAGCAGTACTTC

J gene: TRBJ2-7
D gene: TRBD1
clone size: NA
V gene: TRBV27
CDR3 protein: CASSSVGTGGYEQYF
CDR3 DNA: TGTGCCAGCAGCTCAGTGGGGACAGGAGGCTACGAGCAGTACTTC

J gene: TRBJ1-5
D gene: NA
clone size: NA
V gene: TRBV2
CDR3 protein: CASSLREVSNQPQHF
CDR3 DNA: TGTGCCAGCAGCCTAAGGGAGGTTAGCAATCAGCCCCAGCATTTT

J gene: TRBJ2-1
D gene: NA
clone size: NA
V gene: TRBV28
CDR3 protein: CASSFEGFRVDNGEQFF
CDR3 DNA: TGTGCCAGCAGTTTTGAGGGATTTCGGGTCGACAATGGTGAGCAGTTCTTC